The 26 T cell receptor beta chains below all came from one sample that was sequenced in a study of lymphopenia after photon versus proton radiotherapy. Method: immunoSEQ multiplex PCR; TCRdb's copy keeps in-frame clones and lacks some. The sample yields approximately 30,000 clones, 90% to 95% seen once. The source was peripheral blood, collected from a patient treated with photon-based radiotherapy. The receptors were sampled from a woman in her forties or fifties with cholangiocarcinoma.

J is TRBJ1-1 and V is TRBV7-9; no clear D gene. CDR1 is SEHNR, CDR2 FQNEAQ, per germline (reference sequence). The CDR3 is made up of 10 amino acids. V lost 7 bases, J lost 3 bases, and 3 bases lay in between. The CDR3 DNA reads as TGTGCCAGCATGGACACTGAAGCTTTCTTT. Its protein product is CASMDTEAFF.

The rearrangement joins TRBV27 to TRBJ1-1; D may be TRBD1 (5 bases). The CDR3 sequence is 15 residues long. Germline CDR1 MNHEY, CDR2 SMNVEV (reference sequence). The germline V and J ends were trimmed by 2 bases and 1 base, with 11 bases remaining between them. The CDR3 nucleotides are TGTGCCAGCAGTTTAGGGGGGATCAGGAACACTGAAGCTTTCTTT. Protein sequence: CASSLGGIRNTEAFF.

The chain has TRBV7-2 and TRBJ1-1; no reliable D call. The CDR3 spans 16 residues. Germline CDR1 reads SGHTA; CDR2 reads FQGNSA. V lost 3 bases and J lost 12, with 26 bases in between. The CDR3 DNA follows: TGTGCCAGCAGCTTTCGGTTATCAGAACCCTTAAGTGGAACTTTCTTT. Its translation: CASSFRLSEPLSGTFF.

This chain links TRBV4-1 with TRBJ2-5; 10 nucleotides match TRBD1. The germline V gene encodes CDR1 MGHRA and CDR2 YSYEKL. The CDR3 is made up of 16 amino acids. Trimming cost V 6 bases and J 2 bases; bases outside gene matches: 9. This chain's CDR3 is CASRGTGDILQETQYF. CDR3 DNA sequence: TGCGCCAGCAGAGGGACAGGGGATATCCTTCAAGAGACCCAGTACTTC.

V is TRBV4-1 and J is TRBJ1-6; D is undetermined. V was clipped by 0 bases and J by 4 bases, with 16 bases between them. The CDR3 sequence is 18 residues long. Germline CDR1 reads MGHRA; CDR2 reads YSYEKL. The CDR3 sequence is CASSQELWVGSYNSPLHF. The CDR3 bases are TGCGCCAGCAGCCAAGAACTTTGGGTTGGGTCTTATAATTCACCCCTCCACTTT.

The chain is built from TRBV5-1 and TRBJ2-7; TRBD1 might be the D (5 bases). V lost 0 bases to trimming and J lost 0 bases, with 13 bases between them. Germline assignment: CDR1 SGHRS and CDR2 YFSETQ. The CDR3 has 16 residues. CDR3 nucleotide sequence: TGCGCCAGCAGCTTGGGTGGGGCCCTCAGCTCCTACGAGCAGTACTTC. Amino acid sequence: CASSLGGALSSYEQYF.

The chain combines TRBV7-2 with TRBJ1-2; a possible D gene is TRBD1 (5 bases). Germline CDR1 and CDR2: SGHTA and FQGNSA. V lost 5 bases and J lost 7, with 14 bases in between. This CDR3 is built from 13 residues. CDR3 residues: CASSPRGIFGYTF. CDR3 sequence (DNA): TGTGCCAGCAGCCCACGGGGCATTTTTGGCTACACCTTC.

The rearrangement uses TRBV7-2 and TRBJ1-4; a possible D gene is TRBD1 (6 bases). V dropped 6 bases and J dropped 2 bases, with 13 bases sitting between them. The CDR3 is made up of 15 amino acids. The germline gives CDR1 SGHTA, CDR2 FQGNSA. CDR3 region: CASSAGQSTNEKLFF. In DNA form, the CDR3 reads TGTGCCAGCAGTGCCGGACAGTCCACTAATGAAAAACTGTTTTTT.

The chain couples TRBV4-3 to TRBJ1-4; D is unclear. This CDR3 region has 14 residues. Trimming took 3 bases from V and 7 from J, leaving 12 bases between them. Germline V gene lookup returns CDR1 LGHNA and CDR2 YSLEER. Here the CDR3 DNA reads TGCGCCAGCAGCCAGGAGAGGATTGTTGAAAAACTGTTTTTT. Protein sequence: CASSQERIVEKLFF.

V is TRBV7-9 and J is TRBJ2-3; 8 bases fit TRBD2. The CDR3 has 14 amino acids. J was trimmed by 2 bases and V by 5 bases; bases with no gene match: 3. Germline V gene sequence: CDR1 SEHNR, CDR2 FQNEAQ (reference sequence). CDR3 sequence reads: CASSPGGATDTQYF. CDR3 in DNA: TGTGCCAGCAGCCCCGGGGGGGCCACAGATACGCAGTATTTT.

This clone has more than one count but fewer than ten. The genes are TRBV5-1 and TRBJ1-6, with no clear D. The V end lost 0 bases, the J end lost 9 bases, and 10 bases lay between the germline ends. The CDR3 has 14 residues. Germline V CDR1 and CDR2: SGHRS, YFSETQ. CDR3 region: CASSLALAGSPLHF. In DNA form, the CDR3 reads TGCGCCAGCAGCTTGGCTCTAGCGGGTTCACCCCTCCACTTT.

The chain combines TRBV5-6 with TRBJ1-1, with D hard to call. V dropped 2 bases and J dropped 0 bases, with 8 bases sitting between them. Germline V gene sequence: CDR1 SGHDT, CDR2 YYEEEE. The CDR3 spans 14 residues. CDR3 region: CASSFRRMNTEAFF. In DNA form, the CDR3 reads TGTGCCAGCAGCTTCCGTCGGATGAACACTGAAGCTTTCTTT. The full variable domain, rest sourced from reference TRBV5-6 and TRBJ1-1, is DAGVTQSPTHLIKTRGQQVTLRCSPKSGHDTVSWYQQALGQGPQFIFQYYEEEERQRGNFPDRFSGHQFPNYSSELNVNALLLGDSALYLCASSFRRMNTEAFFGQGTRLTVV.

The genes are TRBV4-3 and TRBJ1-1, with D maybe TRBD1 (5 bases). Germline assignment: CDR1 LGHNA and CDR2 YSLEER. The CDR3 is made up of 15 amino acids. Trimming cost V 0 bases and J 3 bases, with 11 bases left between them. CDR3 sequence reads: CASSQEGAGYTEAFF. The DNA for the CDR3 is TGCGCCAGCAGCCAAGAAGGTGCAGGGTACACTGAAGCTTTCTTT.

This clone was counted between two and nine times. The chain combines TRBV29-1 with TRBJ2-1; D gene ambiguous. In germline, CDR1 is SQVTM, CDR2 ANQGSEA. V lost 4 bases and J lost 9, with 22 bases in between. The CDR3 is 15 residues long. The CDR3 loop is CSVGMGFLGRGEQFF. The DNA of the CDR3 is TGCAGCGTTGGGATGGGGTTTTTAGGAAGAGGTGAGCAGTTCTTC.

The chain combines TRBV14 with TRBJ1-2; no clear D gene. Trimming left V 3 bases short and J 2 bases short, with 13 bases between. Germline V gives CDR1 SGHDN, CDR2 FVKESK. The CDR3 is 15 residues long. The CDR3 coding sequence is TGTGCCAGCAGCCAGCTGTCCGGGTGGAACTATGGCTACACCTTC. Its translation is CASSQLSGWNYGYTF.

The V and J genes are TRBV5-4 and TRBJ2-7, with TRBD1 identical over 9 bases. Germline lookup yields CDR1 SGHNT and CDR2 YYREEE (reference sequence). The junction had 11 bases not matched to a gene; V was cut back by 5 bases and J by 5 bases. This CDR3 region has 15 residues. The CDR3 protein is CASREDRGTPNEQYF. DNA for the CDR3: TGTGCCAGCAGGGAGGACAGGGGTACGCCAAACGAGCAGTACTTC.

The V gene is TRBV4-1, the J gene TRBJ1-2; the D is unclear. The ends were cut back, 1 base at V and 4 bases at J, with 13 bases in the middle. The germline V gene encodes CDR1 MGHRA and CDR2 YSYEKL. This CDR3 contains 15 residues. CDR3 bases: TGCGCCAGCAGCCAAGTTACGGAAAGTCCCTATGGCTACACCTTC. As protein: CASSQVTESPYGYTF.

The chain links TRBV5-1 to TRBJ2-7; TRBD2 might be the D (6 bases). The CDR3 runs 15 residues. Trimming cost V 5 bases and J 7 bases, with 22 bases left between them. CDR1 and CDR2 (germline): SGHRS, YFSETQ. The CDR3 loop is CASRNPGLPGGEQYF. CDR3 sequence (DNA): TGCGCCAGCAGGAACCCGGGACTCCCTGGGGGTGAGCAGTACTTC.

The J gene is TRBJ2-3, the V gene TRBV20-1; possibly TRBD2 for D (5 bases). This CDR3 is 11 amino acids long. Trimming pared 6 bases from V and 6 bases from J, leaving 10 bases between. Germline V gene lookup returns CDR1 DFQATT and CDR2 SNEGSKA (reference sequence). The CDR3 here is CSAITRDTQYF. CDR3 sequence (DNA): TGCAGTGCAATAACTAGGGATACGCAGTATTTT.

This sequence joins TRBV10-3 and TRBJ2-7; D perhaps matches TRBD2 (6 bases). Germline CDR1 reads ENHRY; CDR2 reads SYGVKD. The CDR3 runs to 14 residues. Trimming shortened V by 2 bases and J by 3 bases, and 11 bases separated the two germline ends. The DNA of the CDR3 is TGTGCCATCAGTGAGCTGGGGGGTGGCTACGAGCAGTACTTC. It yields the protein CAISELGGGYEQYF.

The V gene is TRBV27, the J gene TRBJ2-1; 8 bases fit TRBD1. Germline CDR1 is MNHEY and CDR2 is SMNVEV (reference sequence). V dropped 3 bases and J dropped 2; count of bases not matched to a gene: 3. The CDR3 extends over 15 amino acids. Here the CDR3 reads CASSFNRGAYNEQFF. CDR3 bases: TGTGCCAGCAGTTTCAACAGGGGGGCCTACAATGAGCAGTTCTTC.

The gene calls are TRBV28 and TRBJ1-2; D gene uncertain. Germline-derived CDR1 and CDR2 are MDHEN and SYDVKM. The CDR3 runs to 12 residues. V lost 6 bases and J 4 bases, leaving 9 bases between the germline ends. DNA of the CDR3: TGTGCCAGCAGGGTGGAGTCCTATGGCTACACCTTC. This translates into CASRVESYGYTF.

The chain links TRBV29-1 to TRBJ2-5, with D unclear. V was trimmed by 5 bases and J by 5 bases, leaving 12 bases between them. Looked up from germline, CDR1 is SQVTM and CDR2 is ANQGSEA. CDR3 length equals 12 residues. CDR3 coding DNA: TGCAGCGTTCGTCCCTCCAGGGAGACCCAGTACTTC. This gives the protein CSVRPSRETQYF. Variable domain in full (rest from reference TRBV29-1 and TRBJ2-5): SAVISQKPSRDICQRGTSLTIQCQVDSQVTMMFWYRQQPGQSLTLIATANQGSEATYESGFVIDKFPISRPNLTFSTLTVSNMSPEDSSIYLCSVRPSRETQYFGPGTRLLVL.

This chain's CDR3 is CASSLDQGTEAFF. The CDR3 bases are TGTGCCAGCAGCTTAGACCAAGGCACTGAAGCTTTCTTT. V and J are TRBV7-2 and TRBJ1-1; D call uncertain. CDR3 length: 13 residues. Germline CDR1 reads SGHTA; CDR2 reads FQGNSA. The V end lost 1 base, the J end lost 4 bases, and 7 bases lay between the germline ends.

The chain recombines TRBV10-3 with TRBJ2-7; no clear D. The germline CDR1 and CDR2 sequences are ENHRY and SYGVKD. The CDR3 contains 14 residues. V gave up 5 bases and J gave up 0 bases, with 11 bases separating them. For the CDR3, the DNA is TGTGCCATCAGTCCTGCCCTTAGCTCCTACGAGCAGTACTTC. It specifies CAISPALSSYEQYF.

The chain joins TRBV7-2 to TRBJ1-2; weak D call: TRBD1 (5 bases). The CDR3 is made up of 12 amino acids. The V end was cut by 5 bases, the J end by 5 bases, with 9 bases between. The germline V gene encodes CDR1 SGHTA and CDR2 FQGNSA. The CDR3 DNA reads TGTGCCAGCAGCCTAGACAGATATGGCTACACCTTC. Its protein is CASSLDRYGYTF.